This TCR beta chain emerged from a study of T cells after posttransplantation cyclophosphamide. Study findings and constraints: After PTCy, TRB diversity resembled that of CNI/methotrexate controls.

Libraries were prepared by immunoSEQ multiplex PCR; TCRdb keeps only in-frame clonotypes and omits some of them. Altogether approximately 30,000 clones are present, 70% to 90% being singletons, with the ten largest covering more than 13%. As to this clone: The antigen remains unidentified.

J lost 5 bases, V lost 9 bases, and 7 bases had no gene match. The CDR3 sequence is 13 residues long. Germline assignment: CDR1 LNHDA and CDR2 SQIVND (reference sequence). V gene TRBV19 combines with J gene TRBJ2-7; 10 nucleotides line up with TRBD1. The TCR originated in a woman aged 40 to 50 with a blood cancer, CMV-positive, and with a related stem cell donor. Specimen: PBMCs. The CDR3 sequence: CASGTGVYNEQYF. The CDR3 DNA reads TGTGCCAGCGGGACAGGGGTTTACAACGAGCAGTACTTC.